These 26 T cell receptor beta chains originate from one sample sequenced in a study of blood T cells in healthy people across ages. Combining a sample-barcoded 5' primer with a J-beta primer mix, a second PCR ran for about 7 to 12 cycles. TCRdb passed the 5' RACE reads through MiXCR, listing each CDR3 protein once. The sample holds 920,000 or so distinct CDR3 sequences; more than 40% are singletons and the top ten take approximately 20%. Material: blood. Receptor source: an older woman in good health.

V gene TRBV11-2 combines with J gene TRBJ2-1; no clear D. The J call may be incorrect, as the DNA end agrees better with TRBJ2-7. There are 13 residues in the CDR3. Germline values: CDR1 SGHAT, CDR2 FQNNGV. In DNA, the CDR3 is TGTGCCAGCAGCTTAGATGGACGGTTCGAGCAGTACTTC. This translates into CASSLDGRFEQYF.

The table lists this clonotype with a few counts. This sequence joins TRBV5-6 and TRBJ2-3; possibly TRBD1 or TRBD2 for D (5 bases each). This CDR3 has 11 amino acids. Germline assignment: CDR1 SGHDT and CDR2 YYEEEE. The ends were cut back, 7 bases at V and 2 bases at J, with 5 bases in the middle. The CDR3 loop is CASGTTDTQYF. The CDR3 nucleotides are TGTGCCAGCGGGACCACAGATACGCAGTATTTT.

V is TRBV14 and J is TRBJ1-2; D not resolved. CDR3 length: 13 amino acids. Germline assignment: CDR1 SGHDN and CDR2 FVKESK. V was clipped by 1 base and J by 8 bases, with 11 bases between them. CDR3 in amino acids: CASSQGRVRGYTF. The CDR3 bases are TGTGCCAGCAGCCAAGGAAGGGTCCGGGGCTACACCTTC.

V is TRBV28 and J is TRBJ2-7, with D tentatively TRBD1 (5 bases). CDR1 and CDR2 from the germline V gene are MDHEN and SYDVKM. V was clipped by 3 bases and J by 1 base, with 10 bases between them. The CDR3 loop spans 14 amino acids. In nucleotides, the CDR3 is TGTGCCAGCAGTTTCCCGACAGCTTCCTACGAGCAGTACTTC. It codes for CASSFPTASYEQYF. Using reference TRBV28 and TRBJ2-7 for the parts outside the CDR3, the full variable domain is DVKVTQSSRYLVKRTGEKVFLECVQDMDHENMFWYRQDPGLGLRLIYFSYDVKMKEKGDIPEGYSVSREKKERFSLILESASTNQTSMYLCASSFPTASYEQYFGPGTRLTVT.

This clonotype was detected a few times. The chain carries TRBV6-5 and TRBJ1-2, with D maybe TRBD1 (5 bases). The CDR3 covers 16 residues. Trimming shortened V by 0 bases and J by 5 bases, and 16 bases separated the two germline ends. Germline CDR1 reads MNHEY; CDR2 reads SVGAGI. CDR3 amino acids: CASSYSPGRTNYGYTF. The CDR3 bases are TGTGCCAGCAGTTACTCCCCGGGACGGACAAATTATGGCTACACCTTC.

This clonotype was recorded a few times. The CDR3 coding sequence is TGTGCCAGCAGTTTTGATCTAGCGCGCGCCTACAATGAGCAGTTCTTC. As protein: CASSFDLARAYNEQFF. The rearrangement joins TRBV27 to TRBJ2-1; tentative D call: TRBD2 (6 bases). The V end was cut by 3 bases, the J end by 2 bases, with 14 bases between. Per germline, CDR1 MNHEY and CDR2 SMNVEV (reference sequence). This CDR3 contains 16 residues.

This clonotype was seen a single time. The CDR3 loop reads CAISESAGGRDEQYF. The CDR3 DNA sequence: TGTGCCATCAGTGAGTCTGCGGGAGGCCGGGACGAGCAGTACTTC. The chain links TRBV10-3 to TRBJ2-7; TRBD2 matches at 8 bases. CDR3 length: 15 amino acids. Trimming took 0 bases from V and 5 from J; bases not matched to a gene: 6. The germline V gene has CDR1 ENHRY and CDR2 SYGVKD.

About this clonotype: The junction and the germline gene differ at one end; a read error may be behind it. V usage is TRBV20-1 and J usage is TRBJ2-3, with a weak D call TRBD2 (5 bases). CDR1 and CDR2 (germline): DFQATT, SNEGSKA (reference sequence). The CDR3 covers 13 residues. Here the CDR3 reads CSASGSSTNTQYF. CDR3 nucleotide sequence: TGCAGTGCTAGCGGGTCTAGCACAAATACGCAGTATTTT.

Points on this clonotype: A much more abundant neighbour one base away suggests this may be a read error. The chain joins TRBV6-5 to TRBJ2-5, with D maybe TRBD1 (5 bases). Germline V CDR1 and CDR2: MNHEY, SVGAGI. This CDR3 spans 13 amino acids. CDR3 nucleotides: TGTGCCAGCAGTTACTTAGGGGAAACGACCCGGTACTTC. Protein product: CASSYLGETTRYF.

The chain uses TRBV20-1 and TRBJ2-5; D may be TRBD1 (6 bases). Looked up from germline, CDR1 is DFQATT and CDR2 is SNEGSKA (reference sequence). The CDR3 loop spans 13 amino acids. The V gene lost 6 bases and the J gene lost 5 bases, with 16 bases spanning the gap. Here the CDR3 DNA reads TGCAGTGCCAGGGGTGACTCATGGGAGACCCAGTACTTC. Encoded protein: CSARGDSWETQYF.

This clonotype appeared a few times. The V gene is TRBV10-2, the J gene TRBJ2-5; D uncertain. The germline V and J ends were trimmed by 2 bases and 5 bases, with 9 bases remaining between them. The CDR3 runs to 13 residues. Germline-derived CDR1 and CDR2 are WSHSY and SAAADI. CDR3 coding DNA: TGCGCCAGCAGTGAGATTAGCCTTGAGACCCAGTACTTC. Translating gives CASSEISLETQYF.

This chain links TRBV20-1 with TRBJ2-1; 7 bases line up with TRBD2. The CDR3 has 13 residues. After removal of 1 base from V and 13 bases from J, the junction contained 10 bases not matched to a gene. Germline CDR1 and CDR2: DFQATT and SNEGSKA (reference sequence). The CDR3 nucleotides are TGCAGTGCTAGAGGGACTAGAGATCCCCACCAGTTCTTC. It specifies CSARGTRDPHQFF.

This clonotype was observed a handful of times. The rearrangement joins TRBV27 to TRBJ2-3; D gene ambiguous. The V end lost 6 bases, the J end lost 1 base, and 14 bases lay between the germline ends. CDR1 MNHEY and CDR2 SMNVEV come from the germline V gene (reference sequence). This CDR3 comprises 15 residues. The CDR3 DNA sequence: TGTGCCAGCAGGAACTACGGAGTTGGCACAGATACGCAGTATTTT. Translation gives CASRNYGVGTDTQYF.

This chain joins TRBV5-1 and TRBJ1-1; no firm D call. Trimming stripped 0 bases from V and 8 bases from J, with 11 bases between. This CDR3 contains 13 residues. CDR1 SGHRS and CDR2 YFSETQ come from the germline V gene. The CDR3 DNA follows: TGCGCCAGCAGCTTGGTAGGGAGCGGAGAAGCTTTCTTT. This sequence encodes CASSLVGSGEAFF.

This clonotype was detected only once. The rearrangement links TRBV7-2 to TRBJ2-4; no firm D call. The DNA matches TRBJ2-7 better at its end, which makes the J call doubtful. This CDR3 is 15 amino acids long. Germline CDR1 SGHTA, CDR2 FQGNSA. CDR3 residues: CTSRRSPNPSYEQYF. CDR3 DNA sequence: TGTACCAGCAGACGTTCCCCCAACCCCTCCTACGAGCAGTACTTC.

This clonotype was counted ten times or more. The CDR3 DNA sequence: TGTGCCGTCCGGGGGAGCTCCTACGAGCAGTACTTC. Translated, it gives CAVRGSSYEQYF. The V call is TRBV27, the J call TRBJ2-7, with TRBD2 as a possible D gene (6 bases). Germline values: CDR1 MNHEY, CDR2 SMNVEV (reference sequence). V was trimmed by 11 bases and J by 0 bases, leaving 11 bases between them. The CDR3 covers 12 residues.

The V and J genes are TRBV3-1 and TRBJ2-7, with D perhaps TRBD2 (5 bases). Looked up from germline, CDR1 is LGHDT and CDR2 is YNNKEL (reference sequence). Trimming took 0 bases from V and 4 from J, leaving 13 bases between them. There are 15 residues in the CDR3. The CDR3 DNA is TGTGCCAGCAGCCAAGATCTGTCGGGAACTTACGAGCAGTACTTC. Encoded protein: CASSQDLSGTYEQYF.

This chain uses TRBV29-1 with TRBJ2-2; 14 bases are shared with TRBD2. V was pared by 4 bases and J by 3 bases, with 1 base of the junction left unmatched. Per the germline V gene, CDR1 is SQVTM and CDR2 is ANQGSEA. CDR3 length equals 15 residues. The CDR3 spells CSVGTSGRHTGELFF. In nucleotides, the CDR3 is TGCAGCGTTGGGACTAGCGGGAGGCACACCGGGGAGCTGTTTTTT.

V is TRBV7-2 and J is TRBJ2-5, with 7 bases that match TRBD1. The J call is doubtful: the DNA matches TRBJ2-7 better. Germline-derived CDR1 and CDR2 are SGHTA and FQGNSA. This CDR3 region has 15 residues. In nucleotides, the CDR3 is TGTGCCAGCAGCTTAGCTACAGGGGCCCGGGGCGAGCAGTACTTC. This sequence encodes CASSLATGARGEQYF.

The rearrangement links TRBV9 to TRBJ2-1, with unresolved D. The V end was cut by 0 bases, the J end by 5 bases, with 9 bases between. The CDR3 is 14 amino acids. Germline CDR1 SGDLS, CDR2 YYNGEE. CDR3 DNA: TGTGCCAGCAGCGTAGGCAGTAGGGACAATGAGCAGTTCTTC. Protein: CASSVGSRDNEQFF.

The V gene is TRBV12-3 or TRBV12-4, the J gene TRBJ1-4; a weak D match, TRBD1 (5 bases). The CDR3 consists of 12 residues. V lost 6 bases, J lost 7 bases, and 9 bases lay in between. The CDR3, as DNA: TGTGCCAGCAGGCCGGGGGGTGAAAAACTGTTTTTT. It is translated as CASRPGGEKLFF.

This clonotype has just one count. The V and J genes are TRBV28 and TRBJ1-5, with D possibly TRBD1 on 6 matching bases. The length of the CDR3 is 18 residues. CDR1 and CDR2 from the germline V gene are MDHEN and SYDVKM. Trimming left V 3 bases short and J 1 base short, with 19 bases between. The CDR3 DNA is TGTGCCAGCAGTTTTCTTGGGGGGGCGGGGGTGAGCAATCAGCCCCAGCATTTT. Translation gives CASSFLGGAGVSNQPQHF.

CDR3: CASSLIQTYSYEQYF. CDR3 DNA: TGTGCCAGCAGTTTAATCCAGACCTACTCCTACGAGCAGTACTTC. The chain has TRBV28 and TRBJ2-7; D is unclear. V lost 2 bases and J lost 0, with 11 bases in between. CDR1 MDHEN and CDR2 SYDVKM come from the germline V gene. This CDR3 has 15 amino acids.

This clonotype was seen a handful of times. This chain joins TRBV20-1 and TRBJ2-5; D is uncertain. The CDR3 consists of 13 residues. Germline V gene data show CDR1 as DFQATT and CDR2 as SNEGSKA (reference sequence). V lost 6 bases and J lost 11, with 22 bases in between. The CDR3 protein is CSATQTSYNEQYF. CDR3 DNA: TGCAGTGCCACCCAGACTTCCTACAATGAGCAGTACTTC.

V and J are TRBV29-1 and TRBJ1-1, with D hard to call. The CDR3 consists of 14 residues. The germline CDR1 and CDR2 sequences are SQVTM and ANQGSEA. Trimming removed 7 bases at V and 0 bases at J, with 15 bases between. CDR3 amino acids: CSAGGSFMNTEAFF. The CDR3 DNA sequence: TGCAGCGCAGGAGGGAGCTTTATGAACACTGAAGCTTTCTTT.

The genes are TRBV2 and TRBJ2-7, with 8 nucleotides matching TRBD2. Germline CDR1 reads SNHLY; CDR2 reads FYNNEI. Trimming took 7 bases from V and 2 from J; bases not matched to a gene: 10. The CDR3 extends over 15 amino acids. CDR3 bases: TGTGCCAGCACCCCTGTGAGCGGGAGTACCTACGAGCAGTACTTC. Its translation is CASTPVSGSTYEQYF.